A single sample gave rise to the 21 T cell receptor beta chains below, sequenced in a study of response to subunit inactivated influenza vaccine. TCRdb used MiXCR to reprocess the RT-PCR reads, holding one entry per CDR3 protein. The sample holds 450,000 to 500,000 distinct CDR3 sequences, approximately 9.9% seen once. The starting material was PBMCs from blood, obtained 45 days after vaccination. The receptors were sampled from a man aged 45-65 years who received an inactivated influenza vaccine.

The chain combines TRBV4-2 with TRBJ2-3, with 10 nucleotides matching TRBD2. Germline V gene sequence: CDR1 LGHNA, CDR2 YNFKEQ. CDR3 length: 17 amino acids. V gave up 4 bases and J gave up 5 bases; unmatched junction bases: 12. As DNA, the CDR3 is TGTGCCAGCAGCCCCGGGACTAGCGCGAGGGTTGGAGATACGCAGTATTTT. It specifies CASSPGTSARVGDTQYF.

The chain is built from TRBV6-1 and TRBJ1-5; no clear D gene. Germline-derived CDR1 and CDR2 are MNHNS and SASEGT. Trimming took off 5 bases at V and 5 bases at J, with 13 bases between the two ends. The CDR3 is 14 amino acids. CDR3 region: CASSLSGRDQPQHF. In DNA form, the CDR3 reads TGTGCCAGCAGTCTTAGCGGGCGGGATCAGCCCCAGCATTTT.

The rearrangement uses TRBV25-1 and TRBJ2-5; TRBD1 might be the D (6 bases). The CDR3 totals 14 residues. Germline-derived CDR1 and CDR2 are MGHDK and SYGVNS. Trimming stripped 0 bases from V and 7 bases from J, with 12 bases between. The DNA for the CDR3 is TGTGCCAGCAGTGAATATACGGGCAGGGGGACCCAGTACTTC. Translating it yields CASSEYTGRGTQYF.

The chain has TRBV28 and TRBJ2-2; 10 positions agree with TRBD2. Germline values: CDR1 MDHEN, CDR2 SYDVKM. The length of the CDR3 is 16 residues. V gave up 6 bases and J gave up 5 bases; unmatched junction bases: 9. CDR3 residues: CASSPDLAGATGELFF. The CDR3, as DNA: TGTGCCAGCAGCCCTGATCTAGCGGGGGCAACCGGGGAGCTGTTTTTT.

This clonotype showed up just a few times. The chain employs TRBV7-2 and TRBJ2-5, with 8 bases fitting TRBD2. The CDR3 spans 15 residues. The germline V gene encodes CDR1 SGHTA and CDR2 FQGNSA. Germline trimming cut 5 bases from V and 2 bases from J; bases unmatched to any gene: 7. The CDR3 region is CASSPPGLAQETQYF. CDR3 DNA: TGTGCCAGCAGCCCACCAGGACTAGCTCAAGAGACCCAGTACTTC. Using reference TRBV7-2 and TRBJ2-5 for the parts outside the CDR3, the full variable domain is GAGVSQSPSNKVTEKGKDVELRCDPISGHTALYWYRQSLGQGLEFLIYFQGNSAPDKSGLPSDRFSAERTGGSVSTLTIQRTQQEDSAVYLCASSPPGLAQETQYFGPGTRLLVL.

This clonotype was detected a few times. The CDR3 here is CSARGVIRNTEAFF. As DNA, the CDR3 is TGCAGTGCTAGAGGTGTTATTAGGAACACTGAAGCTTTCTTT. This chain joins TRBV20-1 and TRBJ1-1; no clear D gene. Germline CDR1 and CDR2: DFQATT and SNEGSKA (reference sequence). V gave up 1 base and J gave up 1 base, with 10 bases separating them. The CDR3 has 14 amino acids.

The chain joins TRBV7-9 to TRBJ2-2; D unresolved. This CDR3 has 14 residues. Per germline, CDR1 SEHNR and CDR2 FQNEAQ (reference sequence). V was pared by 2 bases and J by 3 bases, with 7 bases between. DNA of the CDR3: TGTGCCAGCAGCTTATCGATGGACACCGGGGAGCTGTTTTTT. Amino acid sequence: CASSLSMDTGELFF.

This chain joins TRBV5-1 and TRBJ2-5; unclear D gene. V lost 4 bases to trimming and J lost 2 bases, with 9 bases between them. The CDR3 runs to 13 residues. Looked up from germline, CDR1 is SGHRS and CDR2 is YFSETQ. CDR3 residues: CASSQSEQETQYF. CDR3 DNA: TGCGCCAGCAGCCAGTCAGAACAAGAGACCCAGTACTTC.

The V gene is TRBV11-2, the J gene TRBJ2-1, with unresolved D. Germline V gives CDR1 SGHAT, CDR2 FQNNGV. The V and J ends lost 1 base and 0 bases respectively, with 19 bases between them. This CDR3 contains 19 residues. The CDR3 bases are TGTGCCAGCAGCTTAGGGGTATACCGCGGCACGGGCTCCTACAATGAGCAGTTCTTC. As protein: CASSLGVYRGTGSYNEQFF.

This clonotype was counted only a few times. The chain is built from TRBV12-3 or TRBV12-4 and TRBJ1-1; D may be TRBD1 (6 bases). The germline V and J ends were trimmed by 6 bases and 11 bases, with 19 bases remaining between them. CDR3 length: 13 residues. CDR3 residues: CASRLQGLQLAFF. The CDR3 DNA reads TGTGCCAGCAGACTACAGGGCCTCCAGTTGGCTTTCTTT.

At least ten counts were recorded for this clonotype. This sequence joins TRBV15 and TRBJ2-3, with 7 nucleotides matching TRBD2. Germline V gene data show CDR1 as LNHNV and CDR2 as YYDKDF (reference sequence). This CDR3 is 16 amino acids long. The ends lost 0 bases at V and 4 bases at J; junction bases unmatched: 7. CDR3 sequence: CATSREGAGVSDTQYF. In DNA, the CDR3 is TGTGCCACCAGCAGAGAAGGGGCGGGAGTGTCAGATACGCAGTATTTT.

The rearrangement joins TRBV20-1 to TRBJ2-6; TRBD2 is a possible D gene (6 bases). The CDR3 spans 16 residues. V was clipped by 2 bases and J by 0 bases, with 11 bases between them. Germline V gene lookup returns CDR1 DFQATT and CDR2 SNEGSKA (reference sequence). The CDR3 bases are TGCAGTGCTAGAATTAGCGGACCCTCTGGGGCCAACGTCCTGACTTTC. As protein: CSARISGPSGANVLTF.

This clonotype was observed a few times. The J gene is TRBJ2-7, the V gene TRBV20-1; D could derive from TRBD1 or TRBD2 (5 bases each). The CDR3 has 14 residues. Germline V CDR1 and CDR2: DFQATT, SNEGSKA (reference sequence). V was pared by 5 bases and J by 2 bases, with 16 bases between. The CDR3 DNA sequence: TGCAGTGCTGGATCCCTACGGGGCACCTACGAGCAGTACTTC. Its translation is CSAGSLRGTYEQYF.

The chain carries TRBV7-6 and TRBJ2-2; TRBD2 matches at 9 bases. The length of the CDR3 is 17 residues. Per germline, CDR1 SGHVS and CDR2 FNYEAQ. V was clipped by 5 bases and J by 2 bases; unmatched bases: 9. For the CDR3, the DNA is TGTGCCAGCAGCCCCGTAGCGGGAGAGGTTAACACCGGGGAGCTGTTTTTT. Amino acids: CASSPVAGEVNTGELFF.

There are a few counts of this clonotype. J is TRBJ2-7 and V is TRBV21-1; TRBD1 is the table's D call, not checked against the DNA. TRBV21-1 is listed as a pseudogene. The CDR3 has 14 residues. The CDR3 loop reads CASSKGGQGYEQYF. CDR3 DNA sequence: TGTGCCAGCAGCAAAGGGGGACAGGGTTACGAGCAGTACTTC.

The rearrangement links TRBV28 to TRBJ2-1, with 7 bases that match TRBD2. The length of the CDR3 is 12 residues. V gave up 6 bases and J gave up 12 bases; unmatched junction bases: 8. The germline V gene has CDR1 MDHEN and CDR2 SYDVKM. Written as DNA, the CDR3 is TGTGCCAGCAGCCCGGCGGGGGTGGTGCAGTTCTTC. Its translation: CASSPAGVVQFF.

This clonotype has at least ten counts. V and J are TRBV20-1 and TRBJ2-7; a weak D match, TRBD1 (6 bases). The germline V and J ends were trimmed by 1 base and 7 bases, with 11 bases remaining between them. Germline V lookup: CDR1 DFQATT, CDR2 SNEGSKA (reference sequence). The CDR3 runs 12 residues. The CDR3 spells CSARGTVDEQYF. CDR3 in DNA: TGCAGTGCTAGAGGGACAGTCGATGAGCAGTACTTC.

This clonotype was found a few times. The gene calls are TRBV29-1 and TRBJ2-1; 11 bases align to TRBD1. Germline lookup yields CDR1 SQVTM and CDR2 ANQGSEA. V dropped 5 bases and J dropped 8; count of bases not matched to a gene: 5. CDR3 length: 13 residues. CDR3: CSVRTGGFDEQFF. The CDR3 bases are TGCAGCGTTAGGACAGGGGGCTTCGATGAGCAGTTCTTC.

The table lists this clonotype with many counts. This chain joins TRBV7-2 and TRBJ2-7; 7 bases align to TRBD2. V lost 5 bases to trimming and J lost 4 bases; unmatched junction nucleotides: 5. This CDR3 region has 13 residues. CDR1 SGHTA and CDR2 FQGNSA come from the germline V gene. This CDR3 is CASSQYSGYEQYF. CDR3 sequence (DNA): TGTGCCAGCAGCCAATATAGCGGGTACGAGCAGTACTTC.

The V and J genes are TRBV7-8 and TRBJ1-5; tentative D call: TRBD1 (6 bases). This CDR3 region has 16 residues. V was shortened by 1 base and J by 6 bases, with 16 bases between the two germline ends. The V gene's germline CDR1 is SGHVS and CDR2 FQNEAQ. The CDR3 reads CASSLGTGAGSQPQHF. The CDR3 DNA is TGTGCCAGCAGCTTAGGTACGGGGGCGGGAAGTCAGCCCCAGCATTTT. Supplemented by reference TRBV7-8 and TRBJ1-5, the full variable domain reads GAGVSQSPRYKVAKRGQDVALRCDPISGHVSLFWYQQALGQGPEFLTYFQNEAQLDKSGLPSDRFFAERPEGSVSTLKIQRTQQEDSAVYLCASSLGTGAGSQPQHFGDGTRLSIL.

This clonotype was picked up a small number of times. This chain links TRBV20-1 with TRBJ1-5; 7 positions match TRBD1. CDR3 length: 14 amino acids. Looked up from germline, CDR1 is DFQATT and CDR2 is SNEGSKA (reference sequence). The trim removed 6 bases at V and 2 bases at J, leaving 7 bases unmatched. The CDR3 here is CSAPTGSGNQPQHF. CDR3 nucleotide sequence: TGCAGTGCCCCGACAGGGTCTGGCAATCAGCCCCAGCATTTT.